These 23 T cell receptor beta chains came from one sample sequenced in a study of cytomegalovirus exposure and HLA in healthy donors (dated by TCRdb to the late 2010s). Libraries came from the immunoSEQ multiplex PCR assay. A mixture of 60 forward primers for TCR Vbeta segments and 13 reverse primers for TCR Jbeta segments was used in the multiplex PCR. TCRdb mirrors the immuneACCESS table, restricted to in-frame sequences. Some clones are absent from its copies; in checked studies, under half trace to an unresolved V gene, and the reason for the others is unknown. This sample's clone table shows 150,000 to 200,000 clones. The top ten clonotypes cover about 1.2% of the sample. Sequenced material: PBMCs. All receptors derive from a woman aged 55-75 years in good health and CMV-seronegative.

The chain carries TRBV10-3 and TRBJ2-1, with TRBD1 matching over 7 bases. V lost 10 bases to trimming and J lost 5 bases; unmatched junction nucleotides: 8. The CDR3 has 13 amino acids. Germline CDR1 reads ENHRY; CDR2 reads SYGVKD. This CDR3 is CASLRDRDNEQFF. The CDR3 DNA is TGTGCCAGCCTCCGGGACAGAGACAATGAGCAGTTCTTC.

On this clone itself: The sample has other DNA sequences that encode this CDR3 too. This sequence joins TRBV7-2 and TRBJ2-7, with D maybe TRBD2 (6 bases). Trimming removed 0 bases from V and 2 bases from J, with 8 bases in between. Germline assignment: CDR1 SGHTA and CDR2 FQGNSA. CDR3 length: 14 residues. The CDR3 loop reads CASSLAGGPYEQYF. Here the CDR3 DNA reads TGTGCCAGCAGCTTAGCGGGAGGACCCTACGAGCAGTACTTC.

This chain uses TRBV5-1 with TRBJ2-3; possibly TRBD1 for D (5 bases). Trimming stripped 5 bases from V and 3 bases from J, with 13 bases between. The germline CDR1 and CDR2 sequences are SGHRS and YFSETQ. This CDR3 has 14 amino acids. The CDR3 DNA is TGCGCCAGCAGGGACACGACAGCAACAGATACGCAGTATTTT. Amino acid sequence: CASRDTTATDTQYF. Combining the CDR3 with reference TRBV5-1 and TRBJ2-3 gives the whole variable domain KAGVTQTPRYLIKTRGQQVTLSCSPISGHRSVSWYQQTPGQGLQFLFEYFSETQRNKGNFPGRFSGRQFSNSRSEMNVSTLELGDSALYLCASRDTTATDTQYFGPGTRLTVL.

The rearrangement joins TRBV6-5 to TRBJ2-1; TRBD1 is a possible D gene (6 bases). The CDR3 is made up of 16 amino acids. In germline, CDR1 is MNHEY, CDR2 SVGAGI. Between the trimmed V and J ends, which lost 0 bases and 0 bases, there was a span of 9 bases. The CDR3 bases are TGTGCCAGCAGTTACTCGGGGACAAGCTCCTACAATGAGCAGTTCTTC. Amino acid sequence: CASSYSGTSSYNEQFF.

As to this clone: Other DNA variants within this sample encode the same CDR3. The chain has TRBV5-1 and TRBJ1-3; no definite D call. Germline CDR1 is SGHRS and CDR2 is YFSETQ. V was cut by 0 bases and J by 5 bases, with 15 bases left in between. The CDR3 is made up of 16 amino acids. CDR3 region: CASSLGMRKSRNTIYF. CDR3 sequence (DNA): TGCGCCAGCAGCTTGGGTATGAGGAAGAGCAGAAACACCATATATTTT.

J is TRBJ2-5 and V is TRBV6-4; 9 nucleotides line up with TRBD1. Germline CDR1 reads MRHNA; CDR2 reads SNTAGT. V dropped 6 bases and J dropped 4; count of bases not matched to a gene: 12. The CDR3 runs 16 residues. Here the CDR3 DNA reads TGTGCCAGCAGCAGAACCGGGACAGGGAAAGGAGAGACCCAGTACTTC. This encodes CASSRTGTGKGETQYF.

V usage is TRBV11-2 and J usage is TRBJ2-7, with 8 bases matching TRBD2. CDR3 size: 16 residues. Germline CDR1 and CDR2: SGHAT and FQNNGV. Germline trimming cut 4 bases from V and 6 bases from J; bases unmatched to any gene: 14. The CDR3 coding sequence is TGTGCCAGCAGCTCCGTCACTGGTGCGGGAGGCACCGAGCAGTACTTC. This translates into CASSSVTGAGGTEQYF.

The CDR3 spells CASSGTGLQETQYF. CDR3 sequence (DNA): TGCGCCAGCAGTGGGACAGGTCTACAAGAGACCCAGTACTTC. The gene calls are TRBV10-2 and TRBJ2-5; 7 bases fit TRBD1. Germline V gives CDR1 WSHSY, CDR2 SAAADI. Trimming at V came to 4 bases and at J to 2 bases, leaving 4 bases not matched to a gene. The CDR3 spans 14 residues.

The chain couples TRBV10-3 to TRBJ2-2, with 9 positions matching TRBD2. Germline CDR1 ENHRY, CDR2 SYGVKD. Losses at the gene ends were 4 bases for V and 4 bases for J; bases not matched to a gene: 7. The CDR3 totals 16 residues. As DNA, the CDR3 is TGTGCCATCAGTGGGTCTAGCGGGGTTGGCACCGGGGAGCTGTTTTTT. Protein: CAISGSSGVGTGELFF.

The chain carries TRBV7-6 and TRBJ2-1; 8 nucleotides align to TRBD2. V lost 5 bases to trimming and J lost 6 bases; unmatched junction nucleotides: 12. In germline, CDR1 is SGHVS, CDR2 FNYEAQ. The CDR3 runs to 16 residues. This CDR3 is CASSLAPSTSGNEQFF. CDR3 nucleotides: TGTGCCAGCAGCCTCGCCCCCTCTACTAGCGGCAATGAGCAGTTCTTC. The entire variable domain, with the rest obtained from reference TRBV7-6 and TRBJ2-1, is as follows: GAGVSQSPRYKVTKRGQDVALRCDPISGHVSLYWYRQALGQGPEFLTYFNYEAQQDKSGLPNDRFSAERPEGSISTLTIQRTEQRDSAMYRCASSLAPSTSGNEQFFGPGTRLTVL.

This rearrangement joins TRBV30 to TRBJ2-1; 12 bases fit TRBD2. The CDR3 is made up of 16 amino acids. In germline, CDR1 is GTSNPN, CDR2 SVGIG (reference sequence). Trimming took 3 bases from V and 9 from J; bases not matched to a gene: 12. CDR3 protein: CAWRKGLAGGLGEQFF. Here the CDR3 DNA reads TGTGCCTGGAGGAAAGGGCTAGCGGGAGGGCTCGGTGAGCAGTTCTTC.

The chain employs TRBV7-3 and TRBJ2-5, with a tentative D call TRBD2 (5 bases). The CDR3 length is 14 residues. Looked up from germline, CDR1 is SGHTA and CDR2 is FQGTGA. V dropped 2 bases and J dropped 5 bases, with 12 bases sitting between them. The CDR3 DNA sequence: TGTGCCAGCAGCTTAGGGGTTTCGGGGGAGACCCAGTACTTC. The encoded protein is CASSLGVSGETQYF.

Note on this clone: At one end, the junction sequence differs from germline, possibly due to a read error. This same CDR3 is encoded by further DNA sequences in the sample. The chain joins TRBV5-6 to TRBJ2-5, with 10 bases identical to TRBD1. Germline CDR1 is SGHDT and CDR2 is YYEEEE. The CDR3 has 14 amino acids. The CDR3 region is CASSSQDRGETQYF. In DNA, the CDR3 is TGCGCCAGCAGCTCACAGGACAGGGGGGAGACCCAGTACTTC.

The J gene is TRBJ2-7, the V gene TRBV12-5, with TRBD1 matching 7 bases. The CDR3 loop spans 17 amino acids. Germline CDR1 is LGHNT and CDR2 is FRNRAP. J lost 3 bases, V lost 4 bases, and 15 bases had no gene match. The CDR3 here is CASGSETGFLAHYEQYF. The CDR3 region has the DNA TGTGCTAGTGGTTCCGAGACAGGGTTCCTCGCCCACTACGAGCAGTACTTC.

Notes on this clone: Germline is not matched at one junction end, which may reflect a read error. This chain joins TRBV5-1 and TRBJ2-2, with TRBD2 identical over 9 bases. The CDR3 is 15 amino acids. CDR1 and CDR2 (germline): SGHRS, YFSETQ. The CDR3 DNA follows: TGCGCCGGCAGCCGAGGCGGGGGGGACACCGGGGAGCTGTTTTTT. It translates to CAGSRGGGDTGELFF. The whole variable domain, filled in from reference TRBV5-1 and TRBJ2-2, reads KAGVTQTPRYLIKTRGQQVTLSCSPISGHRSVSWYQQTPGQGLQFLFEYFSETQRNKGNFPGRFSGRQFSNSRSEMNVSTLELGDSALYLCAGSRGGGDTGELFFGEGSRLTVL.

Turning to this clone: At one end, the junction sequence differs from germline, possibly due to a read error. The V call is TRBV5-8, the J call TRBJ2-2; TRBD2 might be the D (6 bases). The CDR3 has 16 residues. Germline lookup yields CDR1 SGHTS and CDR2 YDEGEE. The CDR3 DNA reads TGTGCCCGCAGTCCGGTCGGGGGATCCGTCTCAGGGGAGCTGTTTTTT. Translation gives CARSPVGGSVSGELFF.

This sequence joins TRBV19 and TRBJ2-2; 9 bases fit TRBD1. CDR1 and CDR2 from the germline V gene are LNHDA and SQIVND (reference sequence). J gave up 5 bases and V 2 bases, and 6 bases lay outside the gene matches. The CDR3 is 16 residues long. The CDR3 region is CASSISGTGRTGELFF. CDR3 nucleotide sequence: TGTGCCAGTAGTATATCCGGGACAGGGAGGACCGGGGAGCTGTTTTTT.

This chain joins TRBV5-1 and TRBJ2-1; 12 bases match TRBD2. Trimming cost V 2 bases and J 8 bases; bases outside gene matches: 5. CDR3 length equals 15 residues. Germline loops: CDR1 SGHRS, CDR2 YFSETQ. This CDR3 reads CASSFLAGGPDEQFF. CDR3 in DNA: TGCGCCAGCAGCTTCCTAGCGGGGGGGCCCGATGAGCAGTTCTTC.

The chain links TRBV5-4 to TRBJ2-1, with TRBD1 matching over 7 bases. The ends lost 6 bases at V and 7 bases at J; junction bases unmatched: 10. The length of the CDR3 is 14 residues. Germline assignment: CDR1 SGHNT and CDR2 YYREEE (reference sequence). CDR3 coding DNA: TGTGCCAGCACCACCAAACAGGGGTGGAATGAGCAGTTCTTC. This codes for CASTTKQGWNEQFF.

V and J are TRBV27 and TRBJ2-7; 8 bases map to TRBD1. Germline CDR1 is MNHEY and CDR2 is SMNVEV (reference sequence). The CDR3 has 14 amino acids. The junction had 6 bases not matched to a gene; V was cut back by 5 bases and J by 3 bases. CDR3 sequence: CASSLGQGYYEQYF. Here the CDR3 DNA reads TGTGCCAGCAGTCTAGGACAGGGTTACTACGAGCAGTACTTC.

The chain carries TRBV7-7 and TRBJ2-2; D is undetermined. The CDR3 runs to 14 residues. The V gene lost 1 base and the J gene lost 1 base, with 4 bases spanning the gap. Per germline, CDR1 SSHAT and CDR2 FNYEAQ (reference sequence). The CDR3 DNA reads TGTGCCAGCAGCTTAGGTCAGAACACCGGGGAGCTGTTTTTT. Protein sequence: CASSLGQNTGELFF.

The gene calls are TRBV9 and TRBJ2-3; weak D call: TRBD2 (6 bases). Germline values: CDR1 SGDLS, CDR2 YYNGEE. V lost 1 base, J lost 4 bases, and 16 bases lay in between. The CDR3 totals 16 residues. CDR3 nucleotides: TGTGCCAGCAGCGTACGGGCTAGCGAAGGGTCAGATACGCAGTATTTT. It specifies CASSVRASEGSDTQYF.

The genes are TRBV10-2 and TRBJ2-5; 11 positions agree with TRBD2. CDR3 length: 15 residues. V shed 3 bases and J 3 bases; nucleotides not matched to a gene: 3. Germline V gives CDR1 WSHSY, CDR2 SAAADI. The CDR3 sequence: CASSDETSGKETQYF. CDR3 nucleotides: TGCGCCAGCAGTGACGAGACTAGCGGGAAAGAGACCCAGTACTTC.